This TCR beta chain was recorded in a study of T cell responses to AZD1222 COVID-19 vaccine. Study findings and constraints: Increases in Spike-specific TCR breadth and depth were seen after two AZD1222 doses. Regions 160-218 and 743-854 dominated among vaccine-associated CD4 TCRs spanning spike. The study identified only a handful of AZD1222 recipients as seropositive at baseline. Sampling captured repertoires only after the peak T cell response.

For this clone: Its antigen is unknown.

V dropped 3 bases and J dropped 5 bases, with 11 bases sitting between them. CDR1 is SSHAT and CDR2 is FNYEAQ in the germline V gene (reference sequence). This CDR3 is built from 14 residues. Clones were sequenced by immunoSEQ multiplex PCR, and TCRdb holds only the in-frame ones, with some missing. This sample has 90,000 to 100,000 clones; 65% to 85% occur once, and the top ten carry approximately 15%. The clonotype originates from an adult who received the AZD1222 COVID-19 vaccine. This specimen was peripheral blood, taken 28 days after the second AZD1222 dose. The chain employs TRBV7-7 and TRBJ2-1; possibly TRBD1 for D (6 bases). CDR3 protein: CASSLERGNNEQFF. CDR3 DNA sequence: TGTGCCAGCAGCTTGGAGAGGGGGAACAATGAGCAGTTCTTC.